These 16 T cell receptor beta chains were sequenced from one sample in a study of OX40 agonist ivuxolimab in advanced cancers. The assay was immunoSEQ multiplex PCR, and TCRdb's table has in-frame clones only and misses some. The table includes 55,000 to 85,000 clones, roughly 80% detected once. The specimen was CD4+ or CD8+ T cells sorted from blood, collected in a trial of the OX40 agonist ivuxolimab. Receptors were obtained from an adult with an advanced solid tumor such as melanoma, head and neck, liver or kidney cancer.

The CDR3 nucleotides read TGTGCTAGTGGTAAGGGACACCGGAACACTGAAGCTTTCTTT. Residues: CASGKGHRNTEAFF. The chain recombines TRBV12-5 with TRBJ1-1, with D possibly matching TRBD1 (6 bases). The CDR3 covers 14 residues. The germline V gene encodes CDR1 LGHNT and CDR2 FRNRAP. Trimming removed 5 bases at V and 1 base at J, with 11 bases between.

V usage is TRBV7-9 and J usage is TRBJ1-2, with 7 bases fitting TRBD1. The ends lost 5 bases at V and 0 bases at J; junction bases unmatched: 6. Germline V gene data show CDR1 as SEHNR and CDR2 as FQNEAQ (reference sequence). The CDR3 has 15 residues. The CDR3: CASSAGTASNYGYTF. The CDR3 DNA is TGTGCCAGCAGCGCTGGGACAGCCTCTAACTATGGCTACACCTTC.

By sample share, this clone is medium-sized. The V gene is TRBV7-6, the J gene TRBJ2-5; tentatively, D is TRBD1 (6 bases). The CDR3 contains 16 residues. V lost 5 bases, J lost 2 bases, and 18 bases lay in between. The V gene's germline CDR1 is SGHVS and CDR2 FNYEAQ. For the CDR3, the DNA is TGTGCCAGCAGCCCCGACAGGCTCACAATACAAGAGACCCAGTACTTC. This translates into CASSPDRLTIQETQYF. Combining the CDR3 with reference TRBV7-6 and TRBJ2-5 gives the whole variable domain GAGVSQSPRYKVTKRGQDVALRCDPISGHVSLYWYRQALGQGPEFLTYFNYEAQQDKSGLPNDRFSAERPEGSISTLTIQRTEQRDSAMYRCASSPDRLTIQETQYFGPGTRLLVL.

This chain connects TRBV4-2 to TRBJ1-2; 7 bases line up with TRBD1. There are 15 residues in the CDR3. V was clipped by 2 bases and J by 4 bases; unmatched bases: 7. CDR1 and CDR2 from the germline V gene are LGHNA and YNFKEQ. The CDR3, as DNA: TGTGCCAGCAGCCAAATAACCGGGACAGCCTATGGCTACACCTTC. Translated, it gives CASSQITGTAYGYTF.

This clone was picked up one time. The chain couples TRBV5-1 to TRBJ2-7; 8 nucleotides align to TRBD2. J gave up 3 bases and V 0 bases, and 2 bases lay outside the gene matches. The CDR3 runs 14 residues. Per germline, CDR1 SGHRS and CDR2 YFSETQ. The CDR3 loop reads CASSLGRGVYEQYF. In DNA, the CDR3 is TGCGCCAGCAGCTTGGGGCGGGGGGTCTACGAGCAGTACTTC.

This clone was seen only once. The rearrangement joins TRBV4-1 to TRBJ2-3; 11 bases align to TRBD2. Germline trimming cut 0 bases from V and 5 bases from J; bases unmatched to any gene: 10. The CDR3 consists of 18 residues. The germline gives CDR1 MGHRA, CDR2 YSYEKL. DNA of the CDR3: TGCGCCAGCAGCCAAGATAGGTCCCTAGCGGGGGGCAGAGATACGCAGTATTTT. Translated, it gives CASSQDRSLAGGRDTQYF.

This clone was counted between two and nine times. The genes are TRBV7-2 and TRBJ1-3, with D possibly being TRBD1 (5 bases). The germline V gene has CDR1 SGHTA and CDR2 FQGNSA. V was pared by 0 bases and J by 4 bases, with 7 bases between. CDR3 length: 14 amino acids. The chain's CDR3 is CASSLAGGGNTIYF. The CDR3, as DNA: TGTGCCAGCAGCTTAGCCGGGGGAGGAAACACCATATATTTT. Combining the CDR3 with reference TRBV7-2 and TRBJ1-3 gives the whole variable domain GAGVSQSPSNKVTEKGKDVELRCDPISGHTALYWYRQSLGQGLEFLIYFQGNSAPDKSGLPSDRFSAERTGGSVSTLTIQRTQQEDSAVYLCASSLAGGGNTIYFGEGSWLTVV.

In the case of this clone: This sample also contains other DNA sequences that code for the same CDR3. Written as DNA, the CDR3 is TGCAGCGTTCCCGGACAGGGTAACTATGGCTACACCTTC. Residues: CSVPGQGNYGYTF. This rearrangement joins TRBV29-1 to TRBJ1-2; the match to TRBD1 covers 8 bases. Trimming removed 5 bases from V and 1 base from J; junction bases left unmatched: 3. The CDR3 sequence is 13 residues long. Germline values: CDR1 SQVTM, CDR2 ANQGSEA.

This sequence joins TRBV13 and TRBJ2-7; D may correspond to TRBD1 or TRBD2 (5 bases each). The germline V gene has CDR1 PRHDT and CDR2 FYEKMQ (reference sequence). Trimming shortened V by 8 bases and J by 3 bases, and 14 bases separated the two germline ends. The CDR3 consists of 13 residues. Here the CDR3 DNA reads TGTGCCAGCCGACTCCGGGACGGCTACGAGCAGTACTTC. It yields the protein CASRLRDGYEQYF.

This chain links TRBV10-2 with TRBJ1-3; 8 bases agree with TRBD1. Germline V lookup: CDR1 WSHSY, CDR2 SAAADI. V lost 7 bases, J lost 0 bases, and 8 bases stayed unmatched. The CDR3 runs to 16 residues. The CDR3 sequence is CASTNRQGSSGNTIYF. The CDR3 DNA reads TGCGCCAGCACCAATCGACAGGGGAGCTCTGGAAACACCATATATTTT.

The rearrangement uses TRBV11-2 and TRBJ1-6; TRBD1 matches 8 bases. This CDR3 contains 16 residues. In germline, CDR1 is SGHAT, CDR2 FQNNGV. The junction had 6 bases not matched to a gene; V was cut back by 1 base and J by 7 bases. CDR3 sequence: CASSLVRTGLNSPLHF. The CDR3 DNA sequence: TGTGCCAGCAGCTTAGTACGGACAGGGTTGAATTCACCCCTCCACTTT.

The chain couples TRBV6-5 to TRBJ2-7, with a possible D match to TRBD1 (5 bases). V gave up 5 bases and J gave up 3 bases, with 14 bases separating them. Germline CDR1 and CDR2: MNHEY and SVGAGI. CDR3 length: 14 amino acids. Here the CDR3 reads CASSRVGQVYEQYF. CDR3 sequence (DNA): TGTGCCAGCAGTCGCGTCGGACAAGTCTACGAGCAGTACTTC.

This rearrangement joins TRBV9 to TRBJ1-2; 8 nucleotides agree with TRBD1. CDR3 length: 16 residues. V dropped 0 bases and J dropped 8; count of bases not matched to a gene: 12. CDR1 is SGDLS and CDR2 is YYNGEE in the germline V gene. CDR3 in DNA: TGTGCCAGCAGCGTAGGGACAGGGTCCCTCCAGCGGGGCTACACCTTC. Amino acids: CASSVGTGSLQRGYTF.

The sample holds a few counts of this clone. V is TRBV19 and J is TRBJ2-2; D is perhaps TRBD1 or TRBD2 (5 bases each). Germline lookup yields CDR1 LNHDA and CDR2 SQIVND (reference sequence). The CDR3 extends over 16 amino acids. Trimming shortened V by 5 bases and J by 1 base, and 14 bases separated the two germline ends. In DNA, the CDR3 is TGTGCCAGTAGTCCCGCAGGGACCTTGAACACCGGGGAGCTGTTTTTT. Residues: CASSPAGTLNTGELFF.

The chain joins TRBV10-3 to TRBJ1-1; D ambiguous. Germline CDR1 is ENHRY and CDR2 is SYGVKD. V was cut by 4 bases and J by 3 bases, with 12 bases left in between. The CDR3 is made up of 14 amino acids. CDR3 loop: CAISARGSDTEAFF. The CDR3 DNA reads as TGTGCCATCAGTGCGCGGGGAAGTGACACTGAAGCTTTCTTT.

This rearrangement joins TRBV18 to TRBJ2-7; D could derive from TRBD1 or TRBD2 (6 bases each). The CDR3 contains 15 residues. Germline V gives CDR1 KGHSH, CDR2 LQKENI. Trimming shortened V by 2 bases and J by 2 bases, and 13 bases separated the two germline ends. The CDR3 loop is CASSPEGGLTYEQYF. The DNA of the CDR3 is TGTGCCAGCTCACCAGAGGGGGGCCTTACCTACGAGCAGTACTTC.